These 25 T cell receptor beta chains share one sample of origin, sequenced in a study of control samples from healthy donors and cancer patients. Assay: immunoSEQ multiplex PCR; the TCRdb copy retains only in-frame clones and omits some. The sample contains 120,000 to 150,000 clones, more than 85% of which appear only once. Material for sequencing was blood. These receptors originate from a man between 25 and 39 years old in good health.

This sequence joins TRBV6-6 and TRBJ2-2; D could derive from TRBD1 or TRBD2 (5 bases each). From germline, CDR1 is MNHNY and CDR2 SVGAGI (reference sequence). The CDR3 sequence is 13 residues long. Deletions cut 8 bases from V and 4 bases from J, with 11 bases between. CDR3 amino acids: CASAAGSTGELFF. The CDR3 DNA reads as TGTGCCAGCGCGGCAGGGAGCACCGGGGAGCTGTTTTTT.

The chain joins TRBV7-9 to TRBJ2-3; 8 bases map to TRBD2. The length of the CDR3 is 16 residues. The V gene end was trimmed by 5 bases and the J gene end by 5 bases; junction bases not matched to a gene: 12. Germline CDR1 is SEHNR and CDR2 is FQNEAQ (reference sequence). Here the CDR3 DNA reads TGTGCCAGCAGCCTCGTTTTGGGACTAGTCAGAGATACGCAGTATTTT. Its translation is CASSLVLGLVRDTQYF.

The rearrangement links TRBV29-1 to TRBJ1-2, with 8 nucleotides matching TRBD1. Germline CDR1 reads SQVTM; CDR2 reads ANQGSEA. With 6 bases clipped from V and 4 bases from J, the junction kept 13 bases outside the gene matches. This CDR3 comprises 15 residues. The CDR3 protein is CSVAKGQDRSYGYTF. The CDR3 bases are TGCAGCGTGGCAAAGGGACAGGACCGTTCCTATGGCTACACCTTC.

The gene calls are TRBV18 and TRBJ1-1; 10 bases are a match to TRBD1. J was trimmed by 1 base and V by 5 bases; bases with no gene match: 7. The V gene's germline CDR1 is KGHSH and CDR2 LQKENI. CDR3 length equals 16 residues. As DNA, the CDR3 is TGTGCCAGCTCATCGGGACAGGGGTTGACGAACACTGAAGCTTTCTTT. Translating it yields CASSSGQGLTNTEAFF.

The rearrangement links TRBV30 to TRBJ2-2; possibly TRBD1 for D (6 bases). CDR1 and CDR2 from the germline V gene are GTSNPN and SVGIG (reference sequence). The CDR3 extends over 15 amino acids. Trimming stripped 1 base from V and 1 base from J, with 10 bases between. The CDR3: CAWSATGLNTGELFF. The CDR3 nucleotides are TGTGCCTGGAGTGCGACAGGTTTGAACACCGGGGAGCTGTTTTTT.

This chain links TRBV18 with TRBJ2-3; no clear D gene. Looked up from germline, CDR1 is KGHSH and CDR2 is LQKENI. Trimming removed 3 bases at V and 5 bases at J, with 15 bases between. CDR3 size: 15 residues. The CDR3 DNA sequence: TGTGCCAGCTCACCCGGCCCGTTAAGTCGAGATACGCAGTATTTT. Its protein product is CASSPGPLSRDTQYF.

This chain links TRBV18 with TRBJ2-1; 7 nucleotides line up with TRBD2. J lost 0 bases, V lost 3 bases, and 2 bases had no gene match. This CDR3 is 15 amino acids long. Germline-derived CDR1 and CDR2 are KGHSH and LQKENI. The CDR3 here is CASSPGRDSYNEQFF. CDR3 DNA: TGTGCCAGCTCACCTGGGAGGGACTCCTACAATGAGCAGTTCTTC. Based on the CDR3 plus reference TRBV18 and TRBJ2-1, the full variable domain is NAGVMQNPRHLVRRRGQEARLRCSPMKGHSHVYWYRQLPEEGLKFMVYLQKENIIDESGMPKERFSAEFPKEGPSILRIQQVVRGDSAAYFCASSPGRDSYNEQFFGPGTRLTVL.

The chain recombines TRBV12-3 or TRBV12-4 with TRBJ2-7; D gene ambiguous. Deletions cut 5 bases from V and 7 bases from J, with 12 bases between. This CDR3 region has 12 residues. This chain's CDR3 is CASSSGGVEQYF. CDR3 DNA sequence: TGTGCCAGCAGTAGTGGCGGCGTTGAGCAGTACTTC.

The chain links TRBV10-3 to TRBJ2-5; no definite D call. The CDR3 contains 13 residues. V was pared by 6 bases and J by 5 bases, with 13 bases between. CDR1 is ENHRY and CDR2 is SYGVKD in the germline V gene. DNA for the CDR3: TGTGCCATCAGGACCGGCTCCTTGGAGACCCAGTACTTC. As protein: CAIRTGSLETQYF.

CDR3 region: CASSPQRGMLAFF. In nucleotides, the CDR3 is TGTGCCAGCAGCCCCCAGCGGGGCATGTTGGCTTTCTTT. The rearrangement joins TRBV5-6 to TRBJ1-1; D is possibly TRBD1 (5 bases). Germline CDR1 and CDR2: SGHDT and YYEEEE. V gave up 4 bases and J gave up 11 bases, with 18 bases separating them. The CDR3 totals 13 residues.

The CDR3 loop is CASSKLAGGLGGITGELFF. For the CDR3, the DNA is TGTGCCAGCAGCAAACTAGCGGGGGGCCTGGGCGGGATCACCGGGGAGCTGTTTTTT. V gene TRBV21-1 combines with J gene TRBJ2-2; TRBD2 is the table's D call, not checked against the DNA. TRBV21-1 is marked as a pseudogene. CDR3 length: 19 residues.

This chain links TRBV7-3 with TRBJ2-3; no definite D call. The CDR3 is made up of 14 amino acids. V was cut by 4 bases and J by 3 bases, with 11 bases left in between. Germline V lookup: CDR1 SGHTA, CDR2 FQGTGA. DNA of the CDR3: TGTGCCAGCAGCTCGGAAGGTTTAACAGATACGCAGTATTTT. It is translated as CASSSEGLTDTQYF.

The gene calls are TRBV9 and TRBJ2-3; 13 bases map to TRBD2. Germline trimming cut 0 bases from V and 3 bases from J; bases unmatched to any gene: 1. This CDR3 is built from 16 residues. Per germline, CDR1 SGDLS and CDR2 YYNGEE. The CDR3 sequence: CASSVGTSGGTDTQYF. The CDR3 bases are TGTGCCAGCAGCGTAGGGACTAGCGGGGGAACAGATACGCAGTATTTT.

CDR3 sequence (DNA): TGTGCCAGCAGGACAGGGGAGTTTGTGAACACTGAAGCTTTCTTT. Residues: CASRTGEFVNTEAFF. This chain links TRBV6-4 with TRBJ1-1; 8 nucleotides line up with TRBD1. The junction had 6 bases not matched to a gene; V was cut back by 6 bases and J by 0 bases. CDR1 MRHNA and CDR2 SNTAGT come from the germline V gene. The CDR3 is 15 residues long.

A single count supports this clone. The V and J genes are TRBV19 and TRBJ1-6; maybe TRBD1 (6 bases). Germline CDR1 and CDR2: LNHDA and SQIVND (reference sequence). Trimming shortened V by 5 bases and J by 7 bases, and 9 bases separated the two germline ends. The CDR3 has 13 residues. CDR3 nucleotides: TGTGCCAGTAGTTCGGACAGAAATTCACCCCTCCACTTT. This encodes CASSSDRNSPLHF.

The V and J genes are TRBV7-9 and TRBJ1-1, with unresolved D. This CDR3 has 14 residues. V was clipped by 5 bases and J by 6 bases, with 16 bases between them. Germline V lookup: CDR1 SEHNR, CDR2 FQNEAQ (reference sequence). CDR3 DNA: TGTGCCAGCAGCGGCCTCGTGGAACCGCCTGAAGCTTTCTTT. Amino acid sequence: CASSGLVEPPEAFF.

The rearrangement joins TRBV27 to TRBJ2-1; D perhaps matches TRBD2 (5 bases). V was trimmed by 8 bases and J by 0 bases, leaving 8 bases between them. The CDR3 has 13 amino acids. Germline assignment: CDR1 MNHEY and CDR2 SMNVEV (reference sequence). Here the CDR3 reads CASGLSSYNEQFF. In DNA, the CDR3 is TGTGCCAGCGGACTCAGCTCCTACAATGAGCAGTTCTTC.

The chain employs TRBV12-5 and TRBJ1-5, with 8 positions matching TRBD1. Germline V gene data show CDR1 as LGHNT and CDR2 as FRNRAP. This CDR3 spans 14 amino acids. Unmatched junction bases numbered 5, after V lost 5 bases and J lost 5 bases. CDR3 bases: TGTGCTAGTGGTCCTGACAGGGGACATCAGCCCCAGCATTTT. It encodes CASGPDRGHQPQHF. Variable domain in full (rest from reference TRBV12-5 and TRBJ1-5): DARVTQTPRHKVTEMGQEVTMRCQPILGHNTVFWYRQTMMQGLELLAYFRNRAPLDDSGMPKDRFSAEMPDATLATLKIQPSEPRDSAVYFCASGPDRGHQPQHFGDGTRLSIL.

The rearrangement joins TRBV19 to TRBJ2-7; 9 bases map to TRBD1. CDR3 length equals 15 residues. With 3 bases clipped from V and 4 bases from J, the junction kept 7 bases outside the gene matches. Germline V CDR1 and CDR2: LNHDA, SQIVND (reference sequence). This CDR3 is CASSIGTGNPYEQYF. Written as DNA, the CDR3 is TGTGCCAGTAGTATCGGGACAGGGAACCCGTACGAGCAGTACTTC.

V gene TRBV19 combines with J gene TRBJ2-7, with D perhaps TRBD1 or TRBD2 (5 bases each). This CDR3 is built from 16 residues. The germline V and J ends were trimmed by 4 bases and 4 bases, with 20 bases remaining between them. In germline, CDR1 is LNHDA, CDR2 SQIVND (reference sequence). The CDR3 is CASSTRSLKWGYEQYF. In DNA, the CDR3 is TGTGCCAGTAGTACCCGATCCCTTAAGTGGGGGTACGAGCAGTACTTC.

DNA of the CDR3: TGTGCCAGCAGCGTCCTCAGGGACGAGCAGTACTTC. It specifies CASSVLRDEQYF. The genes are TRBV13 and TRBJ2-7; maybe TRBD1 (5 bases). Germline V gene lookup returns CDR1 PRHDT and CDR2 FYEKMQ (reference sequence). Trimming removed 5 bases at V and 5 bases at J, with 10 bases between. This CDR3 comprises 12 residues.

The CDR3 bases are TGCGCCAGCAGTGAGGGCAATTCACCCCTCCACTTT. Encoded protein: CASSEGNSPLHF. The chain carries TRBV10-1 and TRBJ1-6; unclear D gene. The V gene lost 2 bases and the J gene lost 7 bases, with 3 bases spanning the gap. CDR3 length: 12 residues. Germline V gene lookup returns CDR1 WNHNN and CDR2 SYGVQD (reference sequence).

The chain employs TRBV3-1 (or the pseudogene TRBV3-2) and TRBJ1-1; D might be TRBD1 (5 bases). The CDR3 length is 13 residues. Trimming stripped 1 base from V and 4 bases from J, with 7 bases between. CDR1 and CDR2 (germline): LGHDT, YNNKEL (reference sequence). The CDR3 spells CASSQGGSTEAFF. CDR3 in DNA: TGTGCCAGCAGCCAAGGGGGGAGCACTGAAGCTTTCTTT.

V gene TRBV9 combines with J gene TRBJ2-4, with 12 bases lining up with TRBD2. Germline CDR1 SGDLS, CDR2 YYNGEE. Trimming cost V 3 bases and J 4 bases; bases outside gene matches: 2. The CDR3 extends over 15 amino acids. The CDR3 nucleotides read TGTGCCAGCAGCGCTAGCGGGGGGGCTAAAAACATTCAGTACTTC. Amino acids: CASSASGGAKNIQYF.

V gene TRBV27 combines with J gene TRBJ1-6; the D is unclear. The ends were cut back, 3 bases at V and 3 bases at J, with 6 bases in the middle. This CDR3 has 14 amino acids. Germline V CDR1 and CDR2: MNHEY, SMNVEV (reference sequence). The CDR3 nucleotides are TGTGCCAGCAGTTTTAACAACTATAATTCACCCCTCCACTTT. The encoded protein is CASSFNNYNSPLHF.